This is a list of T cell receptor beta chains from one sample in a study of control samples from healthy donors and cancer patients. Produced via immunoSEQ multiplex PCR; TCRdb's table is partial and in-frame only. The sample yields about 95,000 clones, 88% seen once. The specimen sequenced was blood. The receptors shown here come from a woman in her seventies in good health. Both conserved end residues are part of each CDR3. Fields, in order: clone size, D gene, J gene, CDR3 length, V gene, CDR3 protein, CDR3 DNA. A D gene is named only where the DNA matches it firmly. Part of the rows lack a size; the others show once, few, many or a class for expanded clones.

- | TRBD2 | TRBJ2-2 | 12 | TRBV19 | CALAGDTGELFF | TGTGCCCTAGCGGGGGACACCGGGGAGCTGTTTTTT
- | - | TRBJ2-2 | 15 | TRBV5-1 | CASSLQVGNTGELFF | TGCGCCAGCAGCTTGCAAGTAGGGAACACCGGGGAGCTGTTTTTT
few | - | TRBJ1-1 | 13 | TRBV3-1/TRBV3-2 | CASSQDPQDEAFF | TGTGCCAGCAGCCAAGATCCCCAGGATGAAGCTTTCTTT
once | TRBD1 | TRBJ2-1 | 15 | TRBV5-1 | CASSLVGQESNEQFF | TGCGCCAGCAGCTTGGTAGGACAGGAAAGTAATGAGCAGTTCTTC
- | TRBD1 | TRBJ1-2 | 17 | TRBV30 | CAWSPPWGGQGGAGYTF | TGTGCCTGGAGTCCCCCCTGGGGAGGACAGGGTGGCGCTGGCTACACCTTC
- | TRBD1 | TRBJ1-2 | 16 | TRBV30 | CAWNGQGRGANYGYTF | TGTGCCTGGAATGGACAGGGTAGGGGAGCTAACTATGGCTACACCTTC
- | - | TRBJ1-2 | 14 | TRBV27 | CASSPTGGTGGYTF | TGTGCCAGCAGTCCAACTGGGGGGACGGGCGGCTACACCTTC
- | TRBD2 | TRBJ2-3 | 16 | TRBV4-2 | CASSQDLAGGKDTQYF | TGTGCCAGCAGCCAAGATCTAGCGGGGGGGAAAGATACGCAGTATTTT
- | - | TRBJ1-4 | 13 | TRBV18 | CASSPRQNEKLFF | TGTGCCAGCTCACCAAGGCAGAATGAAAAACTGTTTTTT
- | - | TRBJ1-1 | 13 | TRBV5-4 | CASSLVFNTEAFF | TGTGCCAGCAGCTTGGTCTTCAACACTGAAGCTTTCTTT
few | - | TRBJ2-1 | 15 | TRBV9 | CASSVGSGGDNEQFF | TGTGCCAGCAGCGTAGGGTCCGGTGGGGACAATGAGCAGTTCTTC
- | - | TRBJ1-2 | 12 | TRBV6-2/TRBV6-3 | CASSRSRNGYTF | TGTGCCAGCAGTAGGAGTCGCAATGGCTACACCTTC
- | TRBD1 | TRBJ2-1 | 13 | TRBV7-2 | CASSLGTGNEQFF | TGTGCCAGCAGCTTGGGGACAGGGAATGAGCAGTTCTTC
- | - | TRBJ1-1 | 14 | TRBV6-1 | CASSEREGNTEAFF | TGTGCCAGCAGTGAACGAGAAGGGAACACTGAAGCTTTCTTT
- | - | TRBJ1-1 | 13 | TRBV11-1 | CASSLGLNTEAFF | TGTGCCAGCAGCCTGGGATTGAACACTGAAGCTTTCTTT
- | - | TRBJ1-2 | 15 | TRBV19 | CASSRDTTTNYGYTF | TGTGCCAGTAGCCGGGACACAACTACTAACTATGGCTACACCTTC
- | TRBD1 | TRBJ1-2 | 17 | TRBV6-2/TRBV6-3 | CASSLTRQGLGNYGYTF | TGTGCCAGCAGTTTAACCCGACAGGGCCTGGGGAACTATGGCTACACCTTC
- | TRBD2 | TRBJ2-7 | 15 | TRBV6-5 | CASSSVAGTSYEQYF | TGTGCCAGCAGTTCAGTAGCGGGGACCTCCTACGAGCAGTACTTC
- | - | TRBJ1-2 | 15 | TRBV7-2 | CASSSTTVANYGYTF | TGTGCCAGCAGCTCCACGACAGTAGCTAACTATGGCTACACCTTC
once | - | TRBJ1-2 | 13 | TRBV14 | CASSPFEGAGYTF | TGTGCCAGCAGCCCATTCGAAGGGGCCGGCTACACCTTC
- | - | TRBJ1-5 | 9 | TRBV29-1 | CSVGGTQHF | TGCAGCGTTGGCGGAACCCAGCATTTT
- | TRBD1 | TRBJ1-1 | 16 | TRBV18 | CASSQTSTGTGGEAFF | TGTGCCAGCTCACAGACTTCCACCGGGACAGGAGGTGAAGCTTTCTTT
- | - | TRBJ1-2 | 18 | TRBV9 | CASSAIQGGVILNYGYTF | TGTGCCAGCAGCGCGATACAGGGAGGCGTAATACTTAACTATGGCTACACCTTC
- | TRBD1 | TRBJ1-6 | 14 | TRBV2 | CASSLRQGYSPLHF | TGTGCCAGCAGCCTTAGACAGGGTTATTCACCCCTCCACTTT
- | - | TRBJ2-1 | 16 | TRBV6-5 | CASSYSRTAGPNEQFF | TGTGCCAGCAGTTACTCGAGGACAGCTGGACCCAATGAGCAGTTCTTC
- | - | TRBJ2-7 | 11 | TRBV5-1 | CASSLNYEQYF | TGCGCCAGCAGCCTAAACTACGAGCAGTACTTC
- | - | TRBJ1-2 | 12 | TRBV29-1 | CSASGGNYGYTF | TGCAGCGCGTCGGGGGGCAACTATGGCTACACCTTC
- | - | TRBJ2-2 | 15 | TRBV2 | CASSEGLLGTGELFF | TGTGCCAGCAGTGAAGGGCTCCTTGGGACCGGGGAGCTGTTTTTT
- | - | TRBJ1-3 | 14 | TRBV7-2 | CASSLMSSGNTIYF | TGTGCCAGCAGCTTAATGTCTTCTGGAAACACCATATATTTT
- | - | TRBJ2-2 | 11 | TRBV30 | CAWSSSGELFF | TGTGCCTGGAGTTCAAGCGGGGAGCTGTTTTTT
- | - | TRBJ1-5 | 14 | TRBV30 | CAWSGGQSNQPQHF | TGTGCCTGGAGTGGCGGACAGAGCAATCAGCCCCAGCATTTT
- | - | TRBJ1-1 | 14 | TRBV14 | CASSQVMASSEAFF | TGTGCCAGCAGCCAAGTGATGGCCTCCTCTGAAGCTTTCTTT
- | - | TRBJ2-7 | 11 | TRBV20-1 | CSDGAPNEQYF | TGCAGTGACGGGGCCCCGAACGAGCAGTACTTC
few | - | TRBJ1-6 | 14 | TRBV5-5 | CASSLGRINSPLHF | TGTGCCAGCAGCTTGGGACGGATTAATTCACCCCTCCACTTT
- | - | TRBJ1-1 | 9 | TRBV20-1 | CSESSEAFF | TGCAGTGAAAGCTCTGAAGCTTTCTTT
- | - | TRBJ1-1 | 13 | TRBV2 | CASSETSGSEAFF | TGTGCCAGCAGTGAAACGTCGGGGTCTGAAGCTTTCTTT
- | TRBD1 | TRBJ1-2 | 14 | TRBV6-6 | CASSYQDRAFGYTF | TGTGCCAGCAGTTACCAGGACAGGGCTTTCGGCTACACCTTC
- | - | TRBJ2-7 | 12 | TRBV10-3 | CAISESAYEQYF | TGTGCCATCAGTGAGTCCGCCTACGAGCAGTACTTC
- | - | TRBJ2-1 | 15 | TRBV18 | CASSPIAGWGNEQFF | TGTGCCAGCTCACCTATCGCGGGATGGGGGAATGAGCAGTTCTTC
- | - | TRBJ2-7 | 13 | TRBV20-1 | CSASSRPASEQYF | TGCAGTGCTAGTTCCCGTCCGGCGTCCGAGCAGTACTTC
few | - | TRBJ1-6 | 15 | TRBV2 | CASRSDGGGNSPLHF | TGTGCCAGCAGGTCGGACGGAGGGGGTAATTCACCCCTCCACTTT
- | - | TRBJ1-3 | 16 | TRBV18 | CASSPSFRDSGNTIYF | TGTGCCAGCTCACCCAGTTTTAGGGACTCTGGAAACACCATATATTTT
once | - | TRBJ1-4 | 16 | TRBV28 | CASSPSSDSRNEKLFF | TGTGCCAGCAGTCCCTCCTCTGACAGCCGTAATGAAAAACTGTTTTTT
- | TRBD1 | TRBJ1-2 | 16 | TRBV6-6 | CASRPGTGGVWDGYTF | TGTGCCAGCAGGCCCGGGACAGGGGGCGTGTGGGATGGCTACACCTTC
- | - | TRBJ1-4 | 13 | TRBV6-6 | CASSPTLTEKLFF | TGTGCCAGCAGCCCTACCTTGACTGAAAAACTGTTTTTT
- | - | TRBJ1-1 | 13 | TRBV25-1 | CASRDVYGGEAFF | TGTGCCAGCAGGGACGTCTACGGTGGTGAAGCTTTCTTT
- | - | TRBJ2-3 | 15 | TRBV5-4 | CASRPPGAPTDTQYF | TGTGCCAGCAGGCCACCGGGAGCACCCACAGATACGCAGTATTTT
- | TRBD2 | TRBJ2-7 | 14 | TRBV5-1 | CASSTSGNSYEQYF | TGCGCCAGTTCGACTAGCGGGAACTCCTACGAGCAGTACTTC
- | - | TRBJ1-5 | 14 | TRBV9 | CASTEQGVGQPQHF | TGTGCCAGCACCGAACAGGGCGTGGGTCAGCCCCAGCATTTT
- | - | TRBJ1-2 | 13 | TRBV10-3 | CAISESANYGYTF | TGTGCCATCAGTGAGTCAGCTAACTATGGCTACACCTTC
- | - | TRBJ1-2 | 12 | TRBV6-1 | CASSEIRDGYTF | TGTGCCAGCAGTGAAATCAGGGATGGCTACACCTTC
once | - | TRBJ1-4 | 14 | TRBV5-8 | CASSLWGASEKLFF | TGTGCCAGCAGCTTGTGGGGGGCCTCTGAAAAACTGTTTTTT
- | TRBD1 | TRBJ1-2 | 16 | TRBV15 | CATSRESGGAGYGYTF | TGTGCCACCAGCAGAGAGTCAGGGGGCGCGGGCTATGGCTACACCTTC
once | - | TRBJ1-3 | 15 | TRBV9 | CASSVALDSVNTIYF | TGTGCCAGCAGCGTAGCCCTAGACTCGGTGAACACCATATATTTT
- | TRBD1 | TRBJ2-2 | 15 | TRBV5-1 | CASSEGQGLSGELFF | TGCGCCAGCAGTGAAGGACAGGGATTGAGCGGGGAGCTGTTTTTT